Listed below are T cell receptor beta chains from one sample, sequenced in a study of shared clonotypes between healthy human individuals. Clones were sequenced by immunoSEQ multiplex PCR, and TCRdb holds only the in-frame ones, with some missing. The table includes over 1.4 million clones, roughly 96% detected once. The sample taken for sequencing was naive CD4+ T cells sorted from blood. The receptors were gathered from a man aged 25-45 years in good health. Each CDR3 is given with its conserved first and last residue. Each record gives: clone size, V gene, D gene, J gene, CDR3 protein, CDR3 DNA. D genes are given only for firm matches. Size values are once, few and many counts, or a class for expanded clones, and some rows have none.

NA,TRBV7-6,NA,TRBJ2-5,CASSLEGGSETQYF,TGTGCCAGCAGCTTAGAGGGTGGGTCAGAGACCCAGTACTTC
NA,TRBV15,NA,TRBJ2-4,CATKHTTGRLDIQYF,TGTGCCACGAAACATACCACAGGGCGCCTGGACATTCAGTACTTC
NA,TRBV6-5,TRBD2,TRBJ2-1,CASRIAGGRNEQFF,TGTGCCAGCAGAATAGCGGGAGGGCGCAATGAGCAGTTCTTC
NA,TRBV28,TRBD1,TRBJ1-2,CASSSDRATYGYTF,TGTGCCAGCAGTTCAGACAGGGCTACCTATGGCTACACCTTC
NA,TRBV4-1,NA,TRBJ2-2,CASSQDRAGVRTGELFF,TGCGCCAGCAGCCAAGATCGGGCAGGGGTAAGGACCGGGGAGCTGTTTTTT
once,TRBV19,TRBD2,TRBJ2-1,CASRAGTSPNNEQFF,TGTGCCAGTAGAGCCGGGACTAGCCCTAACAATGAGCAGTTCTTC
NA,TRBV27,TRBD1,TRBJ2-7,CASRGTGLREQYF,TGTGCCAGCAGAGGGACAGGGCTTCGCGAGCAGTACTTC
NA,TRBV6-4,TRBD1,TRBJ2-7,CASSVDRGFSSYEQYF,TGTGCCAGCAGTGTGGACAGGGGGTTTAGCTCCTACGAGCAGTACTTC
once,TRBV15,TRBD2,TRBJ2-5,CATSIGLAGALETQYF,TGTGCCACCAGCATTGGACTAGCGGGAGCGTTGGAGACCCAGTACTTC
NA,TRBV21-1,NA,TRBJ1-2,CASSSELEKNYGYTF,TGTGCCAGTTCATCGGAGTTGGAGAAAAACTATGGCTACACCTTC
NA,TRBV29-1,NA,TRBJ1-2,CSVPERGGYTF,TGCAGCGTTCCAGAAAGGGGTGGCTACACCTTC
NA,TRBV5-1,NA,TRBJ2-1,CASSPLGGRGDEQFF,TGCGCCAGCAGCCCTCTAGGTGGGCGCGGGGATGAGCAGTTCTTC
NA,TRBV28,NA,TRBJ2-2,CASSIESGTGELFF,TGTGCCAGCAGTATTGAATCGGGCACCGGGGAGCTGTTTTTT
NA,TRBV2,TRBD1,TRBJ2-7,CASRLGQGAYEQYF,TGTGCCAGCAGGCTGGGACAGGGGGCCTACGAGCAGTACTTC
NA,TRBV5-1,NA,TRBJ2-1,CASSMGASAYNEQFF,TGCGCCAGCAGCATGGGGGCTAGCGCCTACAATGAGCAGTTCTTC
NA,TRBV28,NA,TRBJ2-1,CASSFDSLGNEQFF,TGTGCCAGCAGTTTCGACTCTCTGGGAAATGAGCAGTTCTTC
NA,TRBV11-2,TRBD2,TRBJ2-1,CASSSTSGSFHEQFF,TGTGCCAGCAGCTCAACTAGCGGGAGTTTCCATGAGCAGTTCTTC
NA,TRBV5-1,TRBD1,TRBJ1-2,CASSLGGTETGYTF,TGCGCCAGCAGCTTGGGCGGGACAGAGACGGGCTACACCTTC
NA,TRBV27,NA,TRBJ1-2,CATTPRRSSSFYGYTF,TGTGCCACCACACCTCGGAGAAGCTCCTCATTCTATGGCTACACCTTC
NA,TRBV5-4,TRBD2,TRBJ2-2,CASSTLAGGTFVTGELFF,TGTGCCAGCAGCACACTAGCGGGAGGGACCTTTGTTACCGGGGAGCTGTTTTTT
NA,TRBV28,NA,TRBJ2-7,CASSVITGLGVHEQYF,TGTGCCAGCAGCGTTATCACAGGGTTGGGTGTCCACGAGCAGTACTTC
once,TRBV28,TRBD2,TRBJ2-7,CASRALAGGWGSRVEQYF,TGTGCCAGCAGGGCGCTAGCGGGAGGCTGGGGAAGTAGGGTCGAGCAGTACTTC
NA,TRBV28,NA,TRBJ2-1,CASSRLGAGSYNEQFF,TGTGCCAGCAGTCGACTAGGGGCAGGGTCCTACAATGAGCAGTTCTTC
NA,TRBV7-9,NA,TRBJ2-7,CASSFSPGHSSYEQYF,TGTGCCAGCAGCTTTTCTCCGGGACACAGCTCCTACGAGCAGTACTTC
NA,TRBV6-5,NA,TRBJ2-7,CASSYYVGGSYEQYF,TGTGCCAGCAGTTACTACGTAGGAGGCTCCTACGAGCAGTACTTC
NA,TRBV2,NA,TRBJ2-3,CASTDTPRGTQYF,TGTGCCAGCACCGACACCCCCCGGGGTACGCAGTATTTT
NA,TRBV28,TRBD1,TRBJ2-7,CASSSTGSRYEQYF,TGTGCCAGCAGTTCGACAGGGAGTCGCTACGAGCAGTACTTC
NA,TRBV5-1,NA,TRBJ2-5,CASSFSGRRETQYF,TGCGCCAGCAGCTTCTCAGGGAGAAGGGAGACCCAGTACTTC
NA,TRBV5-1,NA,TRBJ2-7,CASSSAYEQYF,TGCGCCAGCAGTTCGGCCTACGAGCAGTACTTC
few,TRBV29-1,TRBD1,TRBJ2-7,CSVDRANEQYF,TGCAGCGTGGACAGGGCCAACGAGCAGTACTTC
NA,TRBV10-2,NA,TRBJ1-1,CASTPWADSEAFF,TGCGCCAGCACCCCATGGGCTGATTCTGAAGCTTTCTTT
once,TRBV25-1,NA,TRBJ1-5,CASSGQGSHQPQHF,TGTGCCAGCAGTGGCCAGGGCTCCCACCAGCCCCAGCATTTT
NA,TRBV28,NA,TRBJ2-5,CASKGPAGTQYF,TGTGCCAGCAAGGGGCCCGCTGGGACCCAGTACTTC
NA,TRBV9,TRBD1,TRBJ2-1,CASSRDGQGANEQFF,TGTGCCAGCAGTCGAGATGGACAGGGGGCAAATGAGCAGTTCTTC
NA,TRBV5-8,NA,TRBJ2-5,CASSSAVRGETQYF,TGTGCCAGCAGCTCCGCTGTGCGCGGGGAGACCCAGTACTTC
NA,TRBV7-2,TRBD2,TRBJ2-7,CATSEQGWLAGAWYEQYF,TGTGCCACCTCGGAGCAGGGATGGCTAGCGGGAGCTTGGTACGAGCAGTACTTC
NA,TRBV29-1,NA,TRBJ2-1,CSGLGNEQFF,TGCAGCGGACTGGGCAATGAGCAGTTCTTC
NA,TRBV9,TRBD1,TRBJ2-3,CASSVEGTDWGTQYF,TGTGCCAGCAGCGTAGAAGGGACAGACTGGGGTACGCAGTATTTT
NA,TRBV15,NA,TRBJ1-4,CATSRETGFSEKLFF,TGTGCCACCAGCAGAGAGACAGGTTTCAGTGAAAAACTGTTTTTT
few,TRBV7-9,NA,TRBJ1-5,CASSQDSGGPQHF,TGTGCCAGCAGCCAGGACTCCGGAGGGCCCCAGCATTTT
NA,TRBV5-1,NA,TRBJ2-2,CASSPTDTGELFF,TGCGCCAGCAGCCCGACAGACACCGGGGAGCTGTTTTTT
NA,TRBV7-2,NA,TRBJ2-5,CASSSGFETQYF,TGTGCCAGCAGTTCAGGGTTCGAGACCCAGTACTTC